This T cell receptor (beta chain) was observed in a study of human T cells and chemical hapten exposure (dated by TCRdb to the early 2020s). Regarding the research as a whole: For sensitization, 2% DPC in acetone was applied to a roughly 2 cm by roughly 2 cm area of upper inner arm skin. Throughout the approximately 23-week study period, patients were also given weekly therapeutic DPC doses on the scalp. Patch testing on the upper back used Finn chambers containing 0.01% DPC, with scoring done after 6 days according to International Contact Dermatitis Research Group standards. The mostly female patient cohort included alopecia areata with under or over 50% scalp involvement, alopecia totalis and alopecia universalis. Libraries were pooled for sequencing, and per-sample TCR yields varied mainly because of small differences in library volumes within the pool. This study followed changes in the peripheral blood TCR repertoire in vivo during primary and secondary sensitization of alopecia patients to the hapten diphenylcyclopropenone (DPC). Blood samples were taken from patients before sensitization (week 0) and then at 2, 6 and about 24 weeks after DPC sensitization. For TCR sequencing, blood came from approximately 29 alopecia patients at anywhere from one to four time points (pre-sensitization, 2, 6 and 24 weeks).

Sample time point, as interpreted from the label and publication: patch test 1, 2 weeks after DPC sensitization. The treatment or condition label, read with the paper, signifies: therapeutic diphenylcyclopropenone sensitization with weekly scalp DPC. Blood at each patch-test visit was drawn before the patch test was applied. Patients were considered eligible if aged 18 to 70, diagnosed with alopecia and deemed suitable for DPC therapy, and patients were excluded if pregnant. Total RNA was isolated from unfractionated whole blood collected in Tempus Blood RNA tubes. What the work shows at the level of the full study, not this receptor alone: After repeated subsampling, the strength of the expansion versus patch-test correlation and the threshold at which it became significant changed. DPC sensitization did not change the number of TCRs with a frequency above 1 in 1000, and there was no evidence of changes in global repertoire structure. Expanded TCRs formed significantly more large CDR3 similarity clusters than pre-sensitization or healthy control sets, consistent with antigen-driven responses. Alopecia, a presumed autoimmune disease, was present in all patients, so the immune response of the patients might differ from that of healthy individuals. Patch test score correlated positively with the number of PT1 expanded TCRs, reaching significance at thresholds 8, 16 and 32 but not at 4.

This clonotype was seen repeatedly, ten times or more. This receptor's antigen is unknown. No much larger clone is present one base from it, and per-base qualities are unavailable. From V the trimming removes 1 base and from J it removes 7 bases, while the gene matches leave 3 bases of the junction unaccounted for. For CDR1 and CDR2, the germline V gene lists SNHLY and FYNNEI. From its cysteine to its phenylalanine, the CDR3 spans 14 amino acids. Solely the CDR3 DNA is kept, with 42 bases framed from the first base. The library was obtained by RACE. Sequencing took place on a NextSeq 500. During library preparation, unique molecular identifiers were attached to individual cDNA molecules so that TCRs could be counted in a quantitative, reproducible way. For every blood RNA sample, sequencing covered both the TCR alpha and TCR beta chains. For the original study's pipeline: Samples had a median of roughly 98,000 TCRs, with a range from 23,224 to 690,600. V, J and CDR3 annotation of the TCR reads was carried out using the Decombinator software suite. To make PS versus PT1 abundance plots, every sample was subsampled to the same number of TCRs (28,000). TCRs were defined as expanded if absent before sensitization and observed at least eight times at the 2-week time point. The raw public reads went through TCRdb reprocessing: fastp at Q25, MiXCR clone calling, in-frame beta chains kept. When rows share a CDR3 protein, they turn into one entry using the most common DNA and genes. V and J calls and clone size were set by TCRdb, not the authors. The table for this sample lists 300,000 to 450,000 distinct CDR3 sequences; 4.8% of them were counted only once. About 2.1% of the sample is held by the ten biggest clonotypes.

The sample was whole blood, taken in connection with sensitization to the hapten diphenylcyclopropenone (DPC). The chain is assembled from TRBV2 and TRBJ1-5, with 8 bases matching TRBD1. This TCR was recovered from a woman between 45 and 60 years old with alopecia areata. Some clones in this sample may be carry-over from other donors' samples. The CDR3 has the sequence CASSEGTGLQPQHF. DNA sequence: TGTGCCAGCAGTGAAGGGACAGGGCTACAGCCCCAGCATTTT. With the rest looked up from the reference TRBV2 and TRBJ1-5 genes rather than sequenced, the full variable domain is EPEVTQTPSHQVTQMGQEVILRCVPISNHLYFYWYRQILGQKVEFLVSFYNNEISEKSEIFDDQFSVERPDGSNFTLKIRSTKLEDSAMYFCASSEGTGLQPQHFGDGTRLSIL.